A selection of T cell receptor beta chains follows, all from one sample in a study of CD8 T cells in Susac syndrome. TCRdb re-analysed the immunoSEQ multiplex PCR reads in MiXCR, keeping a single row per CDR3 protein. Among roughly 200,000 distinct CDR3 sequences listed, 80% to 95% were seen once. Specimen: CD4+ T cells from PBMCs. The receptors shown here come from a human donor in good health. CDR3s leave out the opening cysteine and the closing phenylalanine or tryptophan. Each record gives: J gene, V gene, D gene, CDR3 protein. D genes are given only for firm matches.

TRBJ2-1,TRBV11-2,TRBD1,ASSLGGQGGGEQF
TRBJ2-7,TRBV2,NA,ASSYIDTYEQY
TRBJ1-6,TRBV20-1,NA,SQGNYNSPLH
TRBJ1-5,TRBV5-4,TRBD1,ASSPRPGQVDQPQH
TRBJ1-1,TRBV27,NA,ASSQRGSVNTEAF
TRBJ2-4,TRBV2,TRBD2,ASTTTSGGFMH
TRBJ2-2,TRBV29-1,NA,SVDRLNTGELF
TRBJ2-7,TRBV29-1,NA,SVEGAHNEQY
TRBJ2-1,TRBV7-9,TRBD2,ASSLTSGLAGGRYNEQF
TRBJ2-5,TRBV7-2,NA,ASRRDSLQETQY
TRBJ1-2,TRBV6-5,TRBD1,ASSGTGGRGYT
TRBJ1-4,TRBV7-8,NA,ASSGGPNEKLF
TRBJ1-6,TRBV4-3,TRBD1,ASSHGQGTGNSPLH
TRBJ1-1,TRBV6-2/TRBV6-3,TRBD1,ATRRRTGGLNTEAF
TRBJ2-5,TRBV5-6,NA,ASSLIAVQETQY
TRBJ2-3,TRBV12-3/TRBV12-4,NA,ASSLGVVGTDTQY
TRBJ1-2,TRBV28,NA,ASSSNPRDYGYT
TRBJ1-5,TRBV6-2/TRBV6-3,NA,ASSEVKGMSNQPQH
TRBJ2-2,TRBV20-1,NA,SARITGELF
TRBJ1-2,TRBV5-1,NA,ASSFGAGSSGYGYT
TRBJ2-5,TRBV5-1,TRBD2,ASSRSGTSGGEETQY
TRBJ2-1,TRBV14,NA,ASSQGTSYNEQF
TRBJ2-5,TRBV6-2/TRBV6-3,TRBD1,ASSWDRETQY
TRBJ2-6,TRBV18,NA,ASSKKTAGANVLT
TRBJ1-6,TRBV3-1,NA,ASSLGTPWDSPLH
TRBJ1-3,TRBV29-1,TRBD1,SVMDRFDSGNTIY
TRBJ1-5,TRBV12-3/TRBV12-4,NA,ASSLGGYGQPQH
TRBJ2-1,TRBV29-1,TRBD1,SALIRDRVYNEQF
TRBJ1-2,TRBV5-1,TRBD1,ASSSVGTGSGYT
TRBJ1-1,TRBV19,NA,ASSIKENTEAF
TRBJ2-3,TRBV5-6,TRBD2,ASSLGPAGGPDTQY
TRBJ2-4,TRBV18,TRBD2,ASSPGAGAAKNIQY
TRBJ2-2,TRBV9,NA,ASSHPGTGVSGGSNTGELF
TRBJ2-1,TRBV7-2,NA,ASSLVETYNEQF
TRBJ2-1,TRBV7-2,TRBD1,ASTLDRGVGNEQF
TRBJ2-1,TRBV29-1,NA,SVVLRGKWGDNEQF
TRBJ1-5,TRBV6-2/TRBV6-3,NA,ASSYGRDQPQH
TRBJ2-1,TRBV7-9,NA,ASSSHREEQF
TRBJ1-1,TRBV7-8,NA,ASSPRAPGEAF
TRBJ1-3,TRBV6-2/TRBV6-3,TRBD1,ASSRGTGTGSSGNTIY
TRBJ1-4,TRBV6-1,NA,ASSELGAGYEKLF
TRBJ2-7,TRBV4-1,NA,ASSQGPGRGPYEQY
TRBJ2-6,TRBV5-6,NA,ASVRAGANVLT
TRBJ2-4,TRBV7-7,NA,ASSDRRVKNIQY
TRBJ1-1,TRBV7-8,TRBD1,ASSFPGGTEAF
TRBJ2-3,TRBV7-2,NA,ASSFTIDTQY
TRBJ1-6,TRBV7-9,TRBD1,ASSLGGQGDSPLH
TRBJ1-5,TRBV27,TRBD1,ASSQGASQPQH
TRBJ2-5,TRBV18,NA,ASSPRSTVQETQY
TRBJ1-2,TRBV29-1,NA,SVQMAGYGYT
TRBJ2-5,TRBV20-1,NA,SASLSLILQETQY